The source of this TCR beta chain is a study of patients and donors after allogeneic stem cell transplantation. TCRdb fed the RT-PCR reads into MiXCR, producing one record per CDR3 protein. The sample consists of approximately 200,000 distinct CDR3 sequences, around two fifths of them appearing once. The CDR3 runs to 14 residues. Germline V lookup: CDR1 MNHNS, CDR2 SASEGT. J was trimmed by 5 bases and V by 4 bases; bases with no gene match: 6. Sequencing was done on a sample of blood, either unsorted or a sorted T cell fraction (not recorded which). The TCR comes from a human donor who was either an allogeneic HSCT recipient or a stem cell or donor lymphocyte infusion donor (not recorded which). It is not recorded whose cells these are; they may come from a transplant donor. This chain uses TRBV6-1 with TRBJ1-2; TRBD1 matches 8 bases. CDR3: CASSAGGAWYGYTF. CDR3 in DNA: TGTGCCAGCAGTGCAGGGGGCGCTTGGTATGGCTACACCTTC.